The 4 T cell receptor beta chains listed next were all sequenced from one sample in a study of metastatic and nonmetastatic thyroid tumors. TCRdb re-called the PCR reads with MiXCR. In the table there are some 83,000 clones, approximately 13% of which are singletons. Among the patients, none had received any treatment before thyroid surgery. The specimen was tumor tissue. The source is a female donor with papillary thyroid cancer or a benign thyroid nodule (not recorded which). Some clones in this sample may be carry-over from other donors' samples.

Remarks on this clone: Since a much larger clone is just one base distant, this may be a read error. The chain carries TRBV5-1 and TRBJ2-1; D gene unclear. Germline CDR1 SGHRS, CDR2 YFSETQ. The CDR3 sequence is 14 residues long. Deletions cut 2 bases from V and 4 bases from J, with 10 bases between. CDR3 nucleotides: TGCGCCAGCAGCTTTCGTGGGTATTACAATGAGCAGTTCTTC. This encodes CASSFRGYYNEQFF. The full variable domain, rest sourced from reference TRBV5-1 and TRBJ2-1, is KAGVTQTPRYLIKTRGQQVTLSCSPISGHRSVSWYQQTPGQGLQFLFEYFSETQRNKGNFPGRFSGRQFSNSRSEMNVSTLELGDSALYLCASSFRGYYNEQFFGPGTRLTVL.

This clone was counted many times. The chain links TRBV28 to TRBJ1-2; tentative D call: TRBD1 (5 bases). The germline CDR1 and CDR2 sequences are MDHEN and SYDVKM. The CDR3 is 14 residues long. Trimming took 6 bases from V and 7 from J, leaving 18 bases between them. Written as DNA, the CDR3 is TGTGCCAGCAGCCGGGACCCGGCTTCACCTGGCTACACCTTC. It translates to CASSRDPASPGYTF.

This clone was recorded many times. The CDR3 sequence is CASSLLKSWARDTGELFF. CDR3 DNA sequence: TGTGCCAGCAGTTTACTGAAATCGTGGGCGAGGGACACCGGGGAGCTGTTTTTT. This chain uses TRBV28 with TRBJ2-2, with D perhaps matching TRBD2 (5 bases). The CDR3 runs 18 residues. Germline values: CDR1 MDHEN, CDR2 SYDVKM. Trimming took off 2 bases at V and 3 bases at J, with 19 bases between the two ends.

This clone was seen repeatedly, ten times or more. The chain uses TRBV6-2 or TRBV6-3 and TRBJ2-1, with 9 bases aligning to TRBD2. This CDR3 has 15 amino acids. The trim removed 6 bases at V and 10 bases at J, leaving 13 bases unmatched. Germline-derived CDR1 and CDR2 are MNHEY and SVGEGT. CDR3 nucleotides: TGTGCCAGCAGCTTTTCGACTAGCGGTTTGAGGGAGCAGTTCTTC. Translating gives CASSFSTSGLREQFF.